Sequencing of this T cell receptor (beta chain) was carried out in a study of blood T cell repertoires in COVID-19. Across the whole study: In each case, the material was cDNA or gDNA derived from T cells, B-cell-depleted T cells, or PBMCs.

TCRdb's table, derived via immunoSEQ multiplex PCR, lists solely in-frame clones and lacks some. The top ten hold roughly 0.94% of the sample, which has approximately 290,000 clones, approximately 85% seen once. V gave up 3 bases and J gave up 4 bases, with 9 bases separating them. The CDR3 sequence is 13 residues long. The TCR sequence derives from a human donor with COVID-19, enrolled during active disease. The donor label of this sample is uncertain. Sequencing used peripheral blood. The chain links TRBV12-3 or TRBV12-4 to TRBJ1-1; no clear D. CDR3 nucleotides: TGTGCCAGCAGTTTCGAGGAGTTCACTGAAGCTTTCTTT. It codes for CASSFEEFTEAFF.